These 10 T cell receptor beta chains were sequenced from one sample in a study of cytomegalovirus exposure and HLA in healthy donors. Amplification used 60 Vbeta primers and 13 Jbeta primers. TCRdb's copy holds only in-frame clones and misses some; the assay was immunoSEQ multiplex PCR. The repertoire holds 100,000 to 150,000 clones, approximately 80% seen once, with around 3% in the top ten. Sequencing was carried out using PBMCs. The source of these receptors is a boy between 2 and 10 years old in good health and CMV-seronegative.

The gene calls are TRBV6-4 and TRBJ2-1, with D possibly TRBD2 on 5 matching bases. CDR1 is MRHNA, CDR2 SNTAGT, per germline. V was shortened by 6 bases and J by 0 bases, with 6 bases between the two germline ends. This CDR3 is built from 13 residues. Here the CDR3 DNA reads TGTGCCAGCAGCCGGGACTCCTACAATGAGCAGTTCTTC. Translated, it gives CASSRDSYNEQFF.

The chain joins TRBV27 to TRBJ2-2, with 11 bases aligning to TRBD1. Germline CDR1 and CDR2: MNHEY and SMNVEV (reference sequence). After removal of 4 bases from V and 8 bases from J, the junction contained 15 bases not matched to a gene. The CDR3 is 18 amino acids. DNA of the CDR3: TGTGCCAGCAGTTCAGCAGGAGCGGACAGGGGGCAGTGGGGGGAGCTGTTTTTT. Residues: CASSSAGADRGQWGELFF.

The chain uses TRBV6-1 and TRBJ1-5, with D uncertain. CDR1 is MNHNS, CDR2 SASEGT, per germline. The CDR3 length is 14 residues. V lost 1 base and J 4 bases, leaving 8 bases between the germline ends. Written as DNA, the CDR3 is TGTGCCAGCAGTGAAGGGTCAGAAAATCAGCCCCAGCATTTT. It is translated as CASSEGSENQPQHF.

The chain couples TRBV7-3 to TRBJ2-1; 8 positions agree with TRBD2. The CDR3 totals 16 residues. Looked up from germline, CDR1 is SGHTA and CDR2 is FQGTGA. The V and J ends lost 3 bases and 2 bases, in that order; junction bases with no gene match: 6. CDR3 bases: TGTGCCAGCAGCTTTCAAGCGGGAGAGGCCTACAATGAGCAGTTCTTC. This gives the protein CASSFQAGEAYNEQFF.

The genes are TRBV11-2 and TRBJ1-1; weak D call: TRBD1 (5 bases). The V end was cut by 5 bases, the J end by 4 bases, with 14 bases between. This CDR3 has 14 amino acids. Per the germline V gene, CDR1 is SGHAT and CDR2 is FQNNGV. CDR3 in amino acids: CASSQAWGFTEAFF. CDR3 nucleotides: TGTGCCAGCAGCCAGGCCTGGGGCTTCACTGAAGCTTTCTTT.

The chain couples TRBV10-3 to TRBJ2-1; D perhaps matches TRBD1 (6 bases). Trimming removed 10 bases at V and 10 bases at J, with 14 bases between. Germline lookup yields CDR1 ENHRY and CDR2 SYGVKD. This CDR3 is 11 amino acids long. In DNA form, the CDR3 reads TGTGCCACCAATGTAGGGGGAGAGCAGTTCTTC. This codes for CATNVGGEQFF.

The chain recombines TRBV27 with TRBJ2-1; 14 bases match TRBD2. Germline CDR1 reads MNHEY; CDR2 reads SMNVEV (reference sequence). J lost 10 bases, V lost 4 bases, and 6 bases had no gene match. This CDR3 is 15 amino acids long. The CDR3 nucleotides read TGTGCCAGCAGTTACATTAGACTAGCGGGAGGGGAGCAGTTCTTC. Protein sequence: CASSYIRLAGGEQFF.

This clone has only a few counts. V usage is TRBV27 and J usage is TRBJ2-1; the D is unclear. V was shortened by 5 bases and J by 6 bases, with 11 bases between the two germline ends. The CDR3 is 13 residues long. Per germline, CDR1 MNHEY and CDR2 SMNVEV (reference sequence). In DNA form, the CDR3 reads TGTGCCAGCAGTACAATAAATATCAATGAGCAGTTCTTC. This encodes CASSTININEQFF.

This chain connects TRBV19 to TRBJ1-1; no clear D. The CDR3 has 14 residues. Germline loops: CDR1 LNHDA, CDR2 SQIVND (reference sequence). V lost 3 bases and J lost 3, with 11 bases in between. The CDR3 loop is CASSIAGWYTEAFF. The CDR3, as DNA: TGTGCCAGTAGTATTGCGGGGTGGTACACTGAAGCTTTCTTT.

The chain joins TRBV18 to TRBJ1-3; D uncertain. The V end lost 4 bases, the J end lost 1 base, and 11 bases lay between the germline ends. The CDR3 extends over 15 amino acids. Germline V gene lookup returns CDR1 KGHSH and CDR2 LQKENI. The CDR3 is CASSLAGESGNTIYF. The CDR3 bases are TGTGCCAGCTCACTGGCAGGCGAATCTGGAAACACCATATATTTT. The full variable domain, with the rest looked up from reference TRBV18 and TRBJ1-3, is NAGVMQNPRHLVRRRGQEARLRCSPMKGHSHVYWYRQLPEEGLKFMVYLQKENIIDESGMPKERFSAEFPKEGPSILRIQQVVRGDSAAYFCASSLAGESGNTIYFGEGSWLTVV.